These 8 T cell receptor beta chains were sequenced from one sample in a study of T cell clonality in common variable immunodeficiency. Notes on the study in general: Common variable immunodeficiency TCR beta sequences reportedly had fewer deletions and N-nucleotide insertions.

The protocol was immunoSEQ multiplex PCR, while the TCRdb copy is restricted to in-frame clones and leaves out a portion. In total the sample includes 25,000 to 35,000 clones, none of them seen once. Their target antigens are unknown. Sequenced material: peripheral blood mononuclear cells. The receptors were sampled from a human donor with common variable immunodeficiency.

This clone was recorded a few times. CDR3 DNA (partial): TGTGCCAGCAGGCCCCTGACTAGCGGGGACTACAATGAG. Protein product: CASRPLTSGDYNE. The full CDR3 protein is CASRPLTSGDYNEQFF. The chain is built from TRBV2 and TRBJ2-1; 11 nucleotides match TRBD2. Read sequence stops 3 residues before the CDR3 end, and the germline J gene provides the missing end. The J segment lost 3 bases and the V segment lost 6 bases, leaving 7 bases of the junction unmatched. The CDR3 contains 16 residues. Looked up from germline, CDR1 is SNHLY and CDR2 is FYNNEI.

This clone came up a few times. CDR3 amino acids: CASSGTSGLQETQYF. Incomplete CDR3 DNA: TGTGCCAGCAGCGGGACTAGCGGATTACAAGAGACC. The chain is built from TRBV7-2 and TRBJ2-5; 11 nucleotides agree with TRBD2. The read terminates 3 residues before the CDR3 end, so the remaining end is supplied by the germline J gene. The CDR3 has 15 amino acids. V shed 5 bases and J 2 bases; nucleotides not matched to a gene: 4. From germline, CDR1 is SGHTA and CDR2 FQGNSA. Variable domain in full (rest from reference TRBV7-2 and TRBJ2-5): GAGVSQSPSNKVTEKGKDVELRCDPISGHTALYWYRQSLGQGLEFLIYFQGNSAPDKSGLPSDRFSAERTGGSVSTLTIQRTQQEDSAVYLCASSGTSGLQETQYFGPGTRLLVL.

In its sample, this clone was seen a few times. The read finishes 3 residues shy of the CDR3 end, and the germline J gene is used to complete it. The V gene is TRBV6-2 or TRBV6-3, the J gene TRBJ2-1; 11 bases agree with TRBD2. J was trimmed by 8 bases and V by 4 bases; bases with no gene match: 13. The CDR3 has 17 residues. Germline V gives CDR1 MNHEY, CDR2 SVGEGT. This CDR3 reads CASSSTSGGVLVDEQFF. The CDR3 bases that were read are TGTGCCAGCAGTTCAACTAGCGGGGGTGTCTTGGTAGATGAG.

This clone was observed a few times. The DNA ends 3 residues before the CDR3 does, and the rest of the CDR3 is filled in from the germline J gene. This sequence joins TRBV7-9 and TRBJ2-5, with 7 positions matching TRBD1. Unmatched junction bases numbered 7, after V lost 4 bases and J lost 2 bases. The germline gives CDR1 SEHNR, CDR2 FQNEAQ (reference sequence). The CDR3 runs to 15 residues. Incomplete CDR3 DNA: TGTGCCAGCAGCTACAGGGGCGCCGTACAAGAGACC. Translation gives CASSYRGAVQET. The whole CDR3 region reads CASSYRGAVQETQYF. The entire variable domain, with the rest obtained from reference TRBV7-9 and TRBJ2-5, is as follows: DTGVSQNPRHKITKRGQNVTFRCDPISEHNRLYWYRQTLGQGPEFLTYFQNEAQLEKSRLLSDRFSAERPKGSFSTLEIQRTEQGDSAMYLCASSYRGAVQETQYFGPGTRLLVL.

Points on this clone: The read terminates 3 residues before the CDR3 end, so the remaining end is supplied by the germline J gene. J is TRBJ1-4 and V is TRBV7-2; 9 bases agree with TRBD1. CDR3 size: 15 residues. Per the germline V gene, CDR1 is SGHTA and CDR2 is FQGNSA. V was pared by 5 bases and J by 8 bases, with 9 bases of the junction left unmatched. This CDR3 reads CASSRWTGVGEKLFF. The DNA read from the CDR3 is TGTGCCAGCAGCCGATGGACAGGGGTGGGCGAAAAA.

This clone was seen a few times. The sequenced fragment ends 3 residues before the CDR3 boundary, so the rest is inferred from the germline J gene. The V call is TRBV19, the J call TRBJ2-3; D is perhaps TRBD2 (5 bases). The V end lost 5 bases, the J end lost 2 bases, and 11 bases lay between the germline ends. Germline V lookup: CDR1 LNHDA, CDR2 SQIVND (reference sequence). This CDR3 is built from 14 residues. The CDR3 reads CASSAPGYTDTQYF. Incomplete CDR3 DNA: TGTGCCAGTAGTGCCCCGGGGTACACAGATACG.

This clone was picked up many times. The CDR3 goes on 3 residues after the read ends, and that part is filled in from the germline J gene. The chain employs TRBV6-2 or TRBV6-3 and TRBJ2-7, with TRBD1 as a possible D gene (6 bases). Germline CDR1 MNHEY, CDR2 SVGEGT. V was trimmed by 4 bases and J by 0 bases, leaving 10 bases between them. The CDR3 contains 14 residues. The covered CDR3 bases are TGTGCCAGCAGTTGGGACAAGGTCTCCTACGAG. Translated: CASSWDKVSYE. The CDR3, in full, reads CASSWDKVSYEQYF.

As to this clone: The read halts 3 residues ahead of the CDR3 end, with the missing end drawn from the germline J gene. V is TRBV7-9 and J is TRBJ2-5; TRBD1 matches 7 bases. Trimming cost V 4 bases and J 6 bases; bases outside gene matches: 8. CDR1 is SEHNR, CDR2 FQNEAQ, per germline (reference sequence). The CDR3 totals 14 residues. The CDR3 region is CASSSTGDGQTQYF. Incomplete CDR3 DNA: TGTGCCAGCAGCTCTACAGGGGATGGGCAGACC.